The rows below give T cell receptor beta chains drawn from one sample of a study of cytomegalovirus exposure and HLA in healthy donors. Assay: immunoSEQ multiplex PCR; the TCRdb copy retains only in-frame clones and omits some. Of roughly 190,000 clones in the sample, approximately 9.5% were seen once. Sample: PBMCs. All receptors derive from a woman in her 30s in good health and CMV-seropositive. CDR3s include the opening cysteine and the closing phenylalanine or tryptophan. A D gene is named only where the DNA matches it firmly. The size entry is marked missing in some rows and otherwise reads once, few, many or a size class.

TRBJ1-4 NA TRBV19 NA TGTGCCAGTAGTATAGACGGCAGGGTTAAAGAAAAACTGTTTTTT CASSIDGRVKEKLFF
TRBJ2-5 NA TRBV7-7 NA TGTGCCAGCAGCCGGGGAGGGGGTGGGGACACCCAGTACTTC CASSRGGGGDTQYF
TRBJ2-7 TRBD2 TRBV29-1 NA TGCAGCGTTAGTCCGGGACTAGCAGCCTACGAGCAGTACTTC CSVSPGLAAYEQYF
TRBJ2-1 TRBD2 TRBV19 NA TGTGCCAGTAGTATCCAGAGCGGGGGCGACTACAATGAGCAGTTCTTC CASSIQSGGDYNEQFF
TRBJ2-1 TRBD2 TRBV2 few TGTGCCAGCAGTTTACTAGCGGGAGGTGGAGATGAGCAGTTCTTC CASSLLAGGGDEQFF
TRBJ1-2 NA TRBV2 NA TGTGCCAGCAGTGAACAGGGTAGCTATGGCTACACCTTC CASSEQGSYGYTF
TRBJ2-2 TRBD1 TRBV19 few TGTGCCAGTAGTATAGATGGCTGGACAGGGAGGAACACCGGGGAGCTGTTTTTT CASSIDGWTGRNTGELFF
TRBJ1-2 TRBD1 TRBV6-1 NA TGTGCCAGCCTATCCGGGACAGCCGCTGGCTACACCTTC CASLSGTAAGYTF
TRBJ2-1 TRBD2 TRBV5-1 NA TGCGCCAGCAGCCTGCAGACTAGCGGGAGGGCCTCCTACAATGAGCAGTTCTTC CASSLQTSGRASYNEQFF
TRBJ2-3 NA TRBV11-3 NA TGTGCCAGCAGCGGGAAGAGCGGACCAGATACGCAGTATTTT CASSGKSGPDTQYF
TRBJ1-3 NA TRBV30 NA TGTGCCTGGAGTGTACCCGGGATTGCTGTCTACTCTGGAAACACCATATATTTT CAWSVPGIAVYSGNTIYF
TRBJ2-7 TRBD1 TRBV19 once TGTGCCAGCGCGGACAGGCCCCACGAGCAGTACTTC CASADRPHEQYF
TRBJ2-3 NA TRBV7-9 NA TGTGCCAGCAGCTTCTCCGTTAGGGGGAGGGCCTTGGTAGATACGCAGTATTTT CASSFSVRGRALVDTQYF
TRBJ2-7 TRBD2 TRBV6-5 NA TGTGCCAGCAGTTACTCAGGACTAGCGGGCTACGAGCAGTACTTC CASSYSGLAGYEQYF
TRBJ1-2 NA TRBV18 NA TGTGCCAGCTCACCACCTGGCAGCTATGGCTACACCTTC CASSPPGSYGYTF
TRBJ2-7 NA TRBV11-2 NA TGTGCCAGCAGCTGGACAGCCTACGAGCAGTACTTC CASSWTAYEQYF
TRBJ1-1 NA TRBV7-3 few TGTGCCAGCAGCCCCGGACTGAGGAACACTGAAGCTTTCTTT CASSPGLRNTEAFF
TRBJ1-2 TRBD1 TRBV5-1 few TGCGCCAGCAGCATACAGGGGAAGGTCCGCTACACCTTC CASSIQGKVRYTF
TRBJ2-1 TRBD2 TRBV7-2 few TGTGCCAGCAGTTCGTCTAGCGGCCGCTCCTACAATGAGCAGTTCTTC CASSSSSGRSYNEQFF
TRBJ2-7 TRBD1 TRBV9 NA TGTGCCAGCAGCGTAGCTTCCGGGACAGGACGAGGCGAGCAGTACTTC CASSVASGTGRGEQYF
TRBJ2-6 NA TRBV9 NA TGTGCCAGCAGTGGCCAGGGTAGCTCTGGGGCCAACGTCCTGACTTTC CASSGQGSSGANVLTF
TRBJ2-7 NA TRBV2 NA TGTGCCAGCAGTGAAGAGCTAGCCAACCTCTACGAGCAGTACTTC CASSEELANLYEQYF
TRBJ2-7 NA TRBV2 few TGTGCCAGCAGTGAAGCGGGGGGTCGGCAGGGAGGCTACGAGCAGTACTTC CASSEAGGRQGGYEQYF
TRBJ2-4 TRBD2 TRBV7-8 few TGTGCCAGCAGCTTTGGCGGGAGACGGGAGTACTTC CASSFGGRREYF
TRBJ1-1 NA TRBV6-9 few TGTGCCAGCAGTTATTCCCCAGAATCGAACACTGAAGCTTTCTTT CASSYSPESNTEAFF
TRBJ2-3 NA TRBV20-1 NA TGCAGTGCTGCCCCCGGGGGTACGCAGTATTTT CSAAPGGTQYF
TRBJ2-3 NA TRBV25-1 NA TGTGCCAGCAGGGTCGGGGATACGCAGTATTTT CASRVGDTQYF
TRBJ1-2 NA TRBV6-6 few TGTGCCAGCAGTTATGAGAGGGAGAACTATGGCTACACCTTC CASSYERENYGYTF
TRBJ1-1 TRBD1 TRBV7-8 NA TGTGCCAGCAGCTTAGTGTACAACAGGGGGCTCACTGAAGCTTTCTTT CASSLVYNRGLTEAFF
TRBJ2-2 TRBD2 TRBV29-1 NA TGCAGCGTTGCTAGCGGGACTATAACCGGGGAGCTGTTTTTT CSVASGTITGELFF
TRBJ2-3 NA TRBV30 NA TGTGCCTGGAACCAGGGCGGGGTGGTGAGCACAGATACGCAGTATTTT CAWNQGGVVSTDTQYF
TRBJ2-1 NA TRBV5-1 few TGCGCCAGCAGCTCTATTCCACAGGGGGGGAATGAGCAGTTCTTC CASSSIPQGGNEQFF
TRBJ2-6 NA TRBV19 NA TGTGCCAGTAGTAGACACAGGGTTGGGCGATCGGCTGGGGCCAACGTCCTGACTTTC CASSRHRVGRSAGANVLTF
TRBJ1-1 NA TRBV5-1 NA TGCGCCAGCAGCGCCACAGGTGGTAGCACTGAAGCTTTCTTT CASSATGGSTEAFF
TRBJ2-5 TRBD1 TRBV10-1 few TGCGCCAGCAGTGATCCGGGACAGAAAGAGACCCAGTACTTC CASSDPGQKETQYF
TRBJ2-1 NA TRBV9 NA TGTGCCAGCAGCCCCCCTTACAATGAGCAGTTCTTC CASSPPYNEQFF
TRBJ1-5 NA TRBV27 few TGTGCCAGCAGTCGGGGAGGGCGTAATCAGCCCCAGCATTTT CASSRGGRNQPQHF
TRBJ2-1 TRBD2 TRBV12-5 few TGTGCTAGTGGTTTGGTACTAGCGGGAGTTTACAATGAGCAGTTCTTC CASGLVLAGVYNEQFF
TRBJ2-7 TRBD2 TRBV5-1 NA TGCGCCAGCAGCTTGGCTTCGGTCGCAGGGACTAGCGGCTACGAGCAGTACTTC CASSLASVAGTSGYEQYF
TRBJ1-6 NA TRBV30 NA TGTGCCTGGAGTGACCGAGGGAGCTCCTATAATTCACCCCTCCACTTT CAWSDRGSSYNSPLHF
TRBJ2-5 TRBD2 TRBV5-1 few TGCGCCAGCAGCCTTCAGCCGGGAGGTCCAGAGACCCAGTACTTC CASSLQPGGPETQYF
TRBJ2-7 TRBD1 TRBV2 few TGTGCCAGCAGTGGGGACAGCCCCTACGAGCAGTACTTC CASSGDSPYEQYF
TRBJ1-4 NA TRBV2 NA TGTGCCAGCAGGCAATACAGGGCAACTAATGAAAAACTGTTTTTT CASRQYRATNEKLFF
TRBJ2-2 TRBD2 TRBV5-1 NA TGCGCCAGCAGCTACGACAGATGGACTAGCGGGAGAGCCGAATACACCGGGGAGCTGTTTTTT CASSYDRWTSGRAEYTGELFF
TRBJ2-1 NA TRBV20-1 few TGCAGTGCAATAGCCTCCAATGAGCAGTTCTTC CSAIASNEQFF